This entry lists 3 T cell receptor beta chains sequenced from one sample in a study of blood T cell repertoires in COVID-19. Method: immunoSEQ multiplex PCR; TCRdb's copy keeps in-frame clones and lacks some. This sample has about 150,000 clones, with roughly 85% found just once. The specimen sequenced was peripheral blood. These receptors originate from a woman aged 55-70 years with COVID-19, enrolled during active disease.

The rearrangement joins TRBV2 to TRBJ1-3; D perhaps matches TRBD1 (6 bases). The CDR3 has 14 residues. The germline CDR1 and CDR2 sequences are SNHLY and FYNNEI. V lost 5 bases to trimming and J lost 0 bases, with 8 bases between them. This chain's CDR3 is CASSQQGSGNTIYF. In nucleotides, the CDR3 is TGTGCCAGCAGTCAACAGGGCTCTGGAAACACCATATATTTT.

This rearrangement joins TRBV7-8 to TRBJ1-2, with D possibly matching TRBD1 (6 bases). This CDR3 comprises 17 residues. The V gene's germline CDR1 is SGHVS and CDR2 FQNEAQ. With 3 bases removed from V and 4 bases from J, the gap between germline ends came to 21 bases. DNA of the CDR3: TGTGCCAGCAGCTTTGACAGGCAGCAGACTCCCATCTATGGCTACACCTTC. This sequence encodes CASSFDRQQTPIYGYTF.

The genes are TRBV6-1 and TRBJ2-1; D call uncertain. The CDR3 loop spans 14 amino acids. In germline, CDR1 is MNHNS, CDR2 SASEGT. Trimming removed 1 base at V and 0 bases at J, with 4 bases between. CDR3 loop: CASSEGSSYNEQFF. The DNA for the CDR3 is TGTGCCAGCAGTGAAGGGAGCTCCTACAATGAGCAGTTCTTC.